This entry concerns a single T cell receptor beta chain. Profiling relied on immunoSEQ multiplex PCR, and the TCRdb table lists in-frame clones only, not all of them. Of around 34,000 clones listed, around nine tenths are singletons. Each and every patient relapsed after autologous stem cell transplantation, and patients got differing brentuximab vedotin exposure. Negative selection with magnetic separation was used to purify CD4+ T cells from thawed PBMCs. This entry is derived from a study of PD-1 blockade in classical Hodgkin lymphoma. V lost 4 bases and J lost 4; bases outside the gene matches: 5. The CDR3 has 15 amino acids. The V gene's germline CDR1 is MNHNS and CDR2 SASEGT.

Sequencing was performed on CD4+ T cells from blood, taken at baseline. The receptor was derived from a human donor with classical Hodgkin lymphoma. The chain uses TRBV6-1 and TRBJ1-5; 9 positions match TRBD1. Here the CDR3 reads CASSGRQGVNQPQHF. CDR3 sequence (DNA): TGTGCCAGCAGTGGGAGACAGGGGGTTAATCAGCCCCAGCATTTT.